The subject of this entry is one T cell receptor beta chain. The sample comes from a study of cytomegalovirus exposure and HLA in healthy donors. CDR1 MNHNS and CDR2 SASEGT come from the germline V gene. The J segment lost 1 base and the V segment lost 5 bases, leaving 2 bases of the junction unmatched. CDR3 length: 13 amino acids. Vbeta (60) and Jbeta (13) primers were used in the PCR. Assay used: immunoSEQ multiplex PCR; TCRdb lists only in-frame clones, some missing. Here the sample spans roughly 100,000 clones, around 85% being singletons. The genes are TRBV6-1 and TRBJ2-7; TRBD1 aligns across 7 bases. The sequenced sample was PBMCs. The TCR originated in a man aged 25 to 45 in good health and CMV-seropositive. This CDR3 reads CASSLGQSYEQYF. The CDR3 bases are TGTGCCAGCAGTCTGGGACAGTCCTACGAGCAGTACTTC.